This T cell receptor (beta chain) was documented in a study of response to subunit inactivated influenza vaccine. Study-wide findings and caveats: Researchers suggested that each seasonal influenza vaccination recruits few new T cells.

Only a few counts were recorded for this clonotype. No antigen is known for it. Trimming took off 6 bases at V and 0 bases at J, with 17 bases between the two ends. The CDR3 loop spans 17 amino acids. TCRdb called the RT-PCR reads again in MiXCR, with one record for every CDR3 protein. The table records approximately 500,000 distinct CDR3 sequences, around 13% of them present only once. This clonotype originated in a man aged 45 to 65 who received an inactivated influenza vaccine. The gene calls are TRBV12-3 or TRBV12-4 and TRBJ2-2, with D unclear. This specimen consisted of PBMCs from blood, obtained 40 to 50 days after vaccination. The CDR3 is CASSKPTPQSNTGELFF. For the CDR3, the DNA is TGTGCCAGCAGCAAACCCACCCCTCAATCGAACACCGGGGAGCTGTTTTTT.